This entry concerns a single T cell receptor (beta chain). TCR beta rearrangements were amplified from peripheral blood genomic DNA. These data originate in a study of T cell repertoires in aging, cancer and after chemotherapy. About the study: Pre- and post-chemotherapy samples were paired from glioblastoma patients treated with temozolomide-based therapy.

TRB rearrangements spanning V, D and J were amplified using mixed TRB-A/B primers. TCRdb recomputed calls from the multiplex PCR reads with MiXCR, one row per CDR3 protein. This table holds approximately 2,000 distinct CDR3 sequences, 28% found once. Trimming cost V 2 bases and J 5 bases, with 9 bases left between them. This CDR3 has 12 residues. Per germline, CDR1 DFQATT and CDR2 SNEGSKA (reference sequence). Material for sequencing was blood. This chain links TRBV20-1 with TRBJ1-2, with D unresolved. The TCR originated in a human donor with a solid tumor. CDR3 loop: CSARTTGYGYTF. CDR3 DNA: TGCAGTGCTAGAACAACGGGGTATGGCTACACCTTC.